This TCR beta chain was retrieved from a study of CD8+ T cells in alopecia areata. General study findings and limits: Scalp specimens additionally yield sequences from normal skin's resident alphabeta T cells.

As to this clone: Antigen unknown.

There are 15 residues in the CDR3. Germline CDR1 SGHNT, CDR2 YYREEE (reference sequence). Germline trimming cut 3 bases from V and 8 bases from J; bases unmatched to any gene: 6. The authors extracted RNA and reverse transcribed it into cDNA as the sequencing template. The repertoire was sequenced with immunoSEQ multiplex PCR; TCRdb's copy has only in-frame clones and lacks some. The sample has 200,000 to 250,000 clones; just over 55% are singletons. Starting from PBMCs, sorting isolated CD4+ and CD8+ T cells. This chain links TRBV5-4 with TRBJ2-1; 12 nucleotides agree with TRBD2. This TCR derives from a human donor in good health. The sequencing sample was made of CD8+ T cells sorted from blood. As DNA, the CDR3 is TGTGCCAGCAGCTCCTCTAGCGGGGGGGCCGATGAGCAGTTCTTC. Its translation is CASSSSSGGADEQFF.